Listed below are T cell receptor beta chains from one sample, sequenced in a study of post-analysis software for immune sequencing data. TCRdb re-derived calls from the PCR reads in MiXCR, one entry per CDR3 protein. This sample yields hundreds of thousands of distinct CDR3 sequences, of which roughly 46% are seen a single time; 1.5% to 2% belongs to the top ten. Material for sequencing was blood. The origin of the receptors is a girl between 5 and 17 years old with multiple sclerosis. The CDR3 runs from the conserved cysteine through the conserved F or W. Expanded clones are given a class, and other clones once, few, many or no size at all.

j_call | v_call | clone_size | cdr3_aa
TRBJ2-5 | TRBV29-1 | few | CSVGVHTETQYF
TRBJ2-7 | TRBV7-6 | . | CASSLEPADYEQYF
TRBJ2-3 | TRBV24-1 | few | CATSPKAGTQYF
TRBJ2-1 | TRBV6-1 | . | CASSEVNRYNEQFF
TRBJ2-1 | TRBV4-1 | . | CASSRDEGGDTNEQFF
TRBJ1-1 | TRBV6-5 | . | CASSTNTEAFF
TRBJ2-2 | TRBV28 | . | CASSLTKWGIQNTGELFF
TRBJ2-1 | TRBV29-1 | . | CSVIGSVYNEQFF
TRBJ2-7 | TRBV4-1 | . | CASSPKTGEEFDEQYF
TRBJ2-5 | TRBV2 | once | CASSEWLAGGEETQYF
TRBJ1-1 | TRBV9 | few | CASSVVGRPPGVNTEAFF
TRBJ1-1 | TRBV5-1 | few | CASSFSGGAEAFF
TRBJ2-7 | TRBV10-3 | once | CAISETSGDYEQYF
TRBJ1-2 | TRBV20-1 | few | CSARDSPSILPNYGYTF
TRBJ2-3 | TRBV20-1 | few | CSAEAPSSTDTRYF
TRBJ2-5 | TRBV12-3/TRBV12-4 | few | CASRPKTGRGYQETQYF
TRBJ2-1 | TRBV5-1 | . | CASSFNGTGYLSPYNEQFF
TRBJ2-5 | TRBV20-1 | few | CSARDLKETQYF
. | TRBV7-7 | few | CASSLSSGTVYEQYF
TRBJ2-7 | TRBV19 | few | CASSIDGRPYEQYF
TRBJ1-5 | TRBV5-1 | . | CASSLDGGGPQHF
TRBJ2-1 | TRBV4-2 | . | CASSQTDRAFYNEQFF
TRBJ2-5 | TRBV20-1 | few | CSAPAQRGKQETQYF
TRBJ2-6 | TRBV12-3/TRBV12-4 | . | CASMQSSGANVLTF
. | TRBV29-1 | . | CSVETGETQYF
TRBJ1-2 | TRBV6-6 | . | CASTSLLANYGYTF
. | TRBV28 | once | CASIQGGGLHEQYF
TRBJ1-4 | TRBV14 | . | CASSHIGTLSEKLFF
TRBJ2-3 | TRBV7-2 | . | CASSLGPVLSTDTQYF
TRBJ2-3 | TRBV20-1 | . | CSAPRDRPTDTQYF
TRBJ1-5 | TRBV7-9 | . | CASSLGWGTDNQPQHF
TRBJ2-3 | TRBV12-3/TRBV12-4 | few | CASSLSMGQYF
TRBJ2-3 | TRBV25-1 | . | CASRATHDTDTQYF
TRBJ1-1 | TRBV7-9 | . | CASSLLTAGTEAFF
TRBJ2-1 | TRBV5-1 | . | CASSAILAGGHNEQFF